Following are 30 T cell receptor beta chains from one sample sequenced in a study of Graves' ophthalmopathy and Graves' hyperthyroidism (dated by TCRdb to the late 2010s). TCRdb names Illumina HiSeq 2000 as the instrument used. For repertoire sequencing, the TCR beta CDR3 regions were amplified from RNA transcripts. HTBI primers and the Qiagen OneStep RT-PCR kit were used in a first-round RT-PCR, which was followed by a second-round multiplex PCR, size selection and purification. TCRdb's own reprocessing of the public reads used fastp at Q25 and MiXCR and kept productive beta chains. All rows with the same CDR3 protein become a single entry with the most common DNA and genes. For this sample there are about 550,000 distinct CDR3 sequences; roughly 39% appear just once. About 4% of the sample lies in the top ten. The source material was peripheral blood or thyroid tissue (not recorded which). The source is an adult man with Graves' hyperthyroidism.

This clonotype was found a few times. This chain connects TRBV20-1 to TRBJ2-5; 8 bases map to TRBD2. Losses at the gene ends were 6 bases for V and 9 bases for J; bases not matched to a gene: 21. This CDR3 has 16 amino acids. CDR1 is DFQATT, CDR2 SNEGSKA, per germline (reference sequence). This chain's CDR3 is CSAHLDMRGAQEAQYF. CDR3 nucleotides: TGCAGTGCCCACCTTGATATGCGGGGGGCTCAGGAGGCCCAGTACTTC.

This clonotype was counted at least ten times. This sequence joins TRBV7-8 and TRBJ2-5, with 8 bases identical to TRBD2. CDR1 and CDR2 from the germline V gene are SGHVS and FQNEAQ. The junction had 7 bases not matched to a gene; V was cut back by 5 bases and J by 2 bases. The CDR3 runs 15 residues. The CDR3 reads CASSQTSGEQETQYF. The CDR3 nucleotides are TGTGCCAGCAGCCAAACTAGCGGCGAGCAAGAGACCCAGTACTTC.

The rearrangement joins TRBV24-1 to TRBJ2-7, with 9 bases aligning to TRBD1. This CDR3 contains 14 residues. The germline CDR1 and CDR2 sequences are KGHDR and SFDVKD. Losses at the gene ends were 3 bases for V and 5 bases for J; bases not matched to a gene: 4. CDR3 region: CATSDGTGIHEQYF. The CDR3 DNA is TGTGCCACCAGTGATGGGACAGGGATCCACGAGCAGTACTTC.

This sequence joins TRBV7-9 and TRBJ1-1; D might be TRBD1 (5 bases). The CDR3 runs to 12 residues. V was clipped by 1 base and J by 7 bases, with 7 bases between them. Germline V gene data show CDR1 as SEHNR and CDR2 as FQNEAQ (reference sequence). The DNA of the CDR3 is TGTGCCAGCAGCTTAGGAGGGGATGAAGCTTTCTTT. Its translation is CASSLGGDEAFF.

The rearrangement uses TRBV29-1 and TRBJ2-7, with 10 bases lining up with TRBD1. There are 12 residues in the CDR3. CDR1 is SQVTM, CDR2 ANQGSEA, per germline. The CDR3 protein is CSGGTGAYEQYF. CDR3 coding DNA: TGCAGTGGAGGGACAGGGGCTTACGAGCAGTACTTC.

This clonotype has ten or more counts. The gene calls are TRBV25-1 and TRBJ1-6, with D hard to call. Germline values: CDR1 MGHDK, CDR2 SYGVNS. Trimming shortened V by 8 bases and J by 7 bases, and 15 bases separated the two germline ends. CDR3 length: 14 amino acids. As DNA, the CDR3 is TGTGCCAGCTCGGCCATAGGGCCGAATTCACCCCTCCACTTT. This translates into CASSAIGPNSPLHF.

This clonotype was counted at least ten times. This rearrangement joins TRBV6-5 to TRBJ1-5, with D possibly matching TRBD1 (6 bases). This CDR3 has 16 amino acids. V was trimmed by 0 bases and J by 7 bases, leaving 16 bases between them. Germline-derived CDR1 and CDR2 are MNHEY and SVGAGI. As DNA, the CDR3 is TGTGCCAGCAGTTACTCCCCGACAGTTAGGGGGCAGCCCCAGCATTTT. Amino acid sequence: CASSYSPTVRGQPQHF.

The chain has TRBV5-1 and TRBJ2-7; 7 nucleotides match TRBD1. V lost 4 bases to trimming and J lost 2 bases; unmatched junction nucleotides: 18. The CDR3 runs 18 residues. CDR1 and CDR2 (germline): SGHRS, YFSETQ. The CDR3 DNA follows: TGCGCCAGCAGCCAATTTGGCGACGTAGCCAGGGGGACCTACGAGCAGTACTTC. Protein sequence: CASSQFGDVARGTYEQYF. Using reference TRBV5-1 and TRBJ2-7 for the parts outside the CDR3, the full variable domain is KAGVTQTPRYLIKTRGQQVTLSCSPISGHRSVSWYQQTPGQGLQFLFEYFSETQRNKGNFPGRFSGRQFSNSRSEMNVSTLELGDSALYLCASSQFGDVARGTYEQYFGPGTRLTVT.

Concerning this clonotype: This may arise from a read error, as a much more abundant clone is one base away. The J gene is TRBJ2-2, the V gene TRBV7-9, with TRBD2 matching 7 bases. Germline trimming cut 2 bases from V and 4 bases from J; bases unmatched to any gene: 4. This CDR3 contains 15 residues. CDR1 and CDR2 (germline): SEHNR, FQNEAQ (reference sequence). CDR3 nucleotides: TGTGCCAGCAGCTTACTAGCGGCCAGCACCGGGGAGCTGTTTTTT. Residues: CASSLLAASTGELFF.

This rearrangement joins TRBV30 to TRBJ1-1; D remains ambiguous. V was shortened by 0 bases and J by 7 bases, with 12 bases between the two germline ends. This CDR3 region has 13 residues. CDR1 and CDR2 (germline): GTSNPN, SVGIG (reference sequence). The CDR3 here is CAWSVRTDNEAFF. DNA for the CDR3: TGTGCCTGGAGTGTAAGAACGGATAATGAAGCTTTCTTT.

Note on this clonotype: A much larger clone sits a single nucleotide away, making a read error possible. This chain joins TRBV3-1 and TRBJ2-6; D unresolved. CDR3 length: 14 amino acids. Germline values: CDR1 LGHDT, CDR2 YNNKEL (reference sequence). V was shortened by 0 bases and J by 3 bases, with 3 bases between the two germline ends. CDR3 loop: CASSQDVGANVLTF. The CDR3 region has the DNA TGTGCCAGCAGCCAAGATGTTGGGGCCAACGTCCTGACTTTC.

This clonotype was observed many times. The V call is TRBV6-1, the J call TRBJ1-1; D is unresolved. In germline, CDR1 is MNHNS, CDR2 SASEGT. There are 14 residues in the CDR3. Trimming pared 4 bases from V and 5 bases from J, leaving 14 bases between. As DNA, the CDR3 is TGTGCCAGCAGTGTGATGGGCCTCGAAACTGAAGCTTTCTTT. It codes for CASSVMGLETEAFF.

As to this clonotype: Mismatch with germline at one junction end may stem from a read error. The CDR3: CASSLGQGRNSGNTMYF. CDR3 nucleotide sequence: TGTGCCAGCAGCTTGGGCCAAGGGAGAAACTCTGGAAACACCATGTATTTT. The chain recombines TRBV5-8 with TRBJ1-3; D gene unclear. The CDR3 loop spans 17 amino acids. Germline values: CDR1 SGHTS, CDR2 YDEGEE.

This clonotype has just a few counts. This chain joins TRBV19 and TRBJ1-4, with TRBD1 as a possible D gene (6 bases). Germline assignment: CDR1 LNHDA and CDR2 SQIVND (reference sequence). The ends were cut back, 7 bases at V and 7 bases at J, with 16 bases in the middle. The CDR3 runs 14 residues. CDR3 in DNA: TGTGCCAGTATGACAGGACCCCGAAGTGAAAAACTGTTTTTT. It specifies CASMTGPRSEKLFF.

This clonotype was seen many times. This chain links TRBV6-1 with TRBJ1-2; D gene ambiguous. Germline-derived CDR1 and CDR2 are MNHNS and SASEGT. The CDR3 is 12 residues long. V was pared by 4 bases and J by 7 bases, with 10 bases between. The CDR3 bases are TGTGCCAGCAGTGGCACGTTCTCTGGCTACACCTTC. Translating gives CASSGTFSGYTF.

V usage is TRBV5-8 and J usage is TRBJ2-2; the D gene is possibly TRBD1 (8 bases). Per germline, CDR1 SGHTS and CDR2 YDEGEE. V lost 5 bases and J lost 4, with 18 bases in between. This CDR3 is built from 16 residues. CDR3 sequence: CASSSRTGRGTGELFF. CDR3 DNA sequence: TGTGCCAGCAGTTCCAGGACAGGGAGGGGCACCGGGGAGCTGTTTTTT. Looking up the rest from reference TRBV5-8 and TRBJ2-2 gives the full variable domain: EAGVTQSPTHLIKTRGQQATLRCSPISGHTSVYWYQQALGLGLQFLLWYDEGEERNRGNFPPRFSGRQFPNYSSELNVNALELEDSALYLCASSSRTGRGTGELFFGEGSRLTVL.

This clonotype was observed a few times. V and J are TRBV20-1 and TRBJ2-3; TRBD2 might be the D (5 bases). CDR1 and CDR2 (germline): DFQATT, SNEGSKA (reference sequence). Trimming cost V 6 bases and J 0 bases, with 10 bases left between them. The CDR3 has 13 residues. CDR3 bases: TGCAGTGCCCACTGGACTAGCACAGATACGCAGTATTTT. As protein: CSAHWTSTDTQYF.

Concerning this clonotype itself: A read error may explain this, as a much larger clone is one base away. The chain carries TRBV10-3 and TRBJ1-1; possible D gene TRBD1, 5 bases. V dropped 10 bases and J dropped 3 bases, with 12 bases sitting between them. Germline CDR1 reads ENHRY; CDR2 reads SYGVKD. The CDR3 spans 12 residues. The CDR3 sequence: CATGAADTEAFF. CDR3 in DNA: TGTGCCACTGGGGCAGCGGACACTGAAGCTTTCTTT.

This clonotype has just a few counts. The chain recombines TRBV24-1 with TRBJ2-7, with a weak D call TRBD1 (6 bases). The J call could be wrong; TRBJ2-1 is a better fit for the DNA end. Germline lookup yields CDR1 KGHDR and CDR2 SFDVKD. The CDR3 consists of 16 residues. CDR3 nucleotide sequence: TGTGCCACCAGTGATTTATCAGGGGAAAGTTCGGATGAGCAGTTCTTC. Residues: CATSDLSGESSDEQFF.

This clonotype occurred a few times. This rearrangement joins TRBV20-1 to TRBJ2-3; TRBD2 matches 9 bases. Germline V gene sequence: CDR1 DFQATT, CDR2 SNEGSKA (reference sequence). CDR3 size: 17 residues. V was pared by 3 bases and J by 2 bases, with 12 bases of the junction left unmatched. The chain's CDR3 is CSASPLLLAGNTDTQYF. The CDR3 nucleotides read TGCAGTGCTAGCCCTCTCCTTCTAGCGGGGAACACAGATACGCAGTATTTT.

The rearrangement links TRBV25-1 to TRBJ2-7; 9 positions match TRBD1. This CDR3 contains 14 residues. Looked up from germline, CDR1 is MGHDK and CDR2 is SYGVNS. V trimming: 9 bases; J trimming: 2 bases; junction bases outside the gene matches: 8. The CDR3 bases are TGTGCCAGTCAAACCGGGACAGGGACCTACGAGCAGTACTTC. Its protein is CASQTGTGTYEQYF.

This sequence joins TRBV10-3 and TRBJ1-1; D is unresolved. Between the trimmed V and J ends, which lost 10 bases and 0 bases, there was a span of 21 bases. The CDR3 length is 16 residues. Germline values: CDR1 ENHRY, CDR2 SYGVKD. For the CDR3, the DNA is TGTGCCAGCAGCGTCGACTGGAGCTATATGAACACTGAAGCTTTCTTT. Protein: CASSVDWSYMNTEAFF.

In this sample, this clonotype turned up many times. The chain recombines TRBV7-9 with TRBJ2-7; 7 nucleotides match TRBD1. J gave up 1 base and V 6 bases, and 9 bases lay outside the gene matches. This CDR3 is built from 15 residues. The germline gives CDR1 SEHNR, CDR2 FQNEAQ (reference sequence). Here the CDR3 DNA reads TGTGCCAGCAGTCCCGGACAGGCGAGGTCCTACGAGCAGTACTTC. It specifies CASSPGQARSYEQYF.

This clonotype was counted between two and nine times. V and J are TRBV29-1 and TRBJ2-1, with 8 bases lining up with TRBD1. The CDR3 length is 11 residues. After removal of 5 bases from V and 11 bases from J, the junction contained 5 bases not matched to a gene. The germline gives CDR1 SQVTM, CDR2 ANQGSEA. The CDR3 sequence is CSVLDRGQQFF. CDR3 nucleotide sequence: TGCAGCGTTCTTGACAGGGGACAGCAGTTCTTC.

On this clonotype: With a much larger clone just one base away, this may be a read error. CDR3 sequence (DNA): TGTGCCAGCAGCCGATACACTTACGCTGAAGCTTTCTTT. It yields the protein CASSRYTYAEAFF. This chain uses TRBV7-9 with TRBJ1-1; D gene uncertain. V lost 5 bases and J lost 6, with 13 bases in between. The length of the CDR3 is 13 residues. Germline CDR1 SEHNR, CDR2 FQNEAQ (reference sequence).

This clonotype was recorded at least ten times. This chain uses TRBV5-1 with TRBJ1-2; D remains ambiguous. The V and J ends lost 0 bases and 6 bases respectively, with 12 bases between them. Germline V gene data show CDR1 as SGHRS and CDR2 as YFSETQ. The CDR3 is 14 residues long. CDR3 coding DNA: TGCGCCAGCAGCTTGGAAGGGTCTGGAAATGGCTACACCTTC. Translated, it gives CASSLEGSGNGYTF.

CDR3 nucleotide sequence: TGTGCCAGCAGCTTATCTGGGACAGGGAATGAAAAACTGTTTTTT. Amino acid sequence: CASSLSGTGNEKLFF. The V and J genes are TRBV7-9 and TRBJ1-4; 9 bases line up with TRBD1. Trimming cost V 2 bases and J 5 bases; bases outside gene matches: 3. Germline V CDR1 and CDR2: SEHNR, FQNEAQ (reference sequence). The CDR3 covers 15 residues.

This clonotype was detected ten times or more. V gene TRBV5-1 combines with J gene TRBJ1-5, with no clear D. Germline CDR1 and CDR2: SGHRS and YFSETQ. CDR3 length: 13 residues. V shed 0 bases and J shed 9 bases, with 10 bases lying between them. DNA for the CDR3: TGCGCCAGCAGCTTGGACATTTTAGGGCCCCAGCATTTT. Amino acids: CASSLDILGPQHF.

This clonotype showed up many times. V usage is TRBV2 and J usage is TRBJ1-1; D not certain. Trimming shortened V by 6 bases and J by 0 bases, and 11 bases separated the two germline ends. Germline V gene data show CDR1 as SNHLY and CDR2 as FYNNEI. The CDR3 is made up of 14 amino acids. CDR3 bases: TGTGCCAGCAGAACAGCTTACATGAACACTGAAGCTTTCTTT. Amino acid sequence: CASRTAYMNTEAFF. The complete variable domain, with remaining parts taken from reference TRBV2 and TRBJ1-1, reads EPEVTQTPSHQVTQMGQEVILRCVPISNHLYFYWYRQILGQKVEFLVSFYNNEISEKSEIFDDQFSVERPDGSNFTLKIRSTKLEDSAMYFCASRTAYMNTEAFFGQGTRLTVV.

The CDR3 protein is CSLVGSNGYTF. CDR3 coding DNA: TGCAGCTTGGTGGGATCAAATGGCTACACCTTC. J is TRBJ1-2 and V is TRBV29-1; no firm D call. Germline V gene data show CDR1 as SQVTM and CDR2 as ANQGSEA. Trimming stripped 8 bases from V and 6 bases from J, with 13 bases between. The CDR3 sequence is 11 residues long. Complete variable domain (other parts from reference TRBV29-1 and TRBJ1-2): SAVISQKPSRDICQRGTSLTIQCQVDSQVTMMFWYRQQPGQSLTLIATANQGSEATYESGFVIDKFPISRPNLTFSTLTVSNMSPEDSSIYLCSLVGSNGYTFGSGTRLTVV.